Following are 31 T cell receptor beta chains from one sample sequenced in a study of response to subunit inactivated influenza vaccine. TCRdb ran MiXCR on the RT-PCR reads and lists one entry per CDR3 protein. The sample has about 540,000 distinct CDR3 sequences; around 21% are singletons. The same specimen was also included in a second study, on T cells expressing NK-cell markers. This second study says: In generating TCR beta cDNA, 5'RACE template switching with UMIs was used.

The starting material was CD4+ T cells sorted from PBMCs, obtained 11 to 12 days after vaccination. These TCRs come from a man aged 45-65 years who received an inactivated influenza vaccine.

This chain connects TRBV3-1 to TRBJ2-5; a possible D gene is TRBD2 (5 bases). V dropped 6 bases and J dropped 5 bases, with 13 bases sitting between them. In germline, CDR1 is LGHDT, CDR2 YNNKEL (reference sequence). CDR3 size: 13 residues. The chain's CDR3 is CASRMSSGETQYF. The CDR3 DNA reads TGTGCCAGCAGGATGTCTTCGGGGGAGACCCAGTACTTC.

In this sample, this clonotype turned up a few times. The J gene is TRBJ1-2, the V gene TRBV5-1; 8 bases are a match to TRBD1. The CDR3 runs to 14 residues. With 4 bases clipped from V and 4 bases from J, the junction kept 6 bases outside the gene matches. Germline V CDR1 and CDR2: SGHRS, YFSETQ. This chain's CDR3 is CASSPDREGYGYTF. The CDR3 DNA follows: TGCGCCAGCAGCCCGGACAGGGAGGGCTATGGCTACACCTTC.

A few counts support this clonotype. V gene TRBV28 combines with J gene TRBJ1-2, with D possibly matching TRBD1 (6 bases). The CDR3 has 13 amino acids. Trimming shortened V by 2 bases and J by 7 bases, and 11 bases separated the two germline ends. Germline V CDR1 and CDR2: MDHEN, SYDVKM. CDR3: CASSLGTRSGYTF. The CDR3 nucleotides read TGTGCCAGCAGTTTAGGGACACGTAGTGGCTACACCTTC.

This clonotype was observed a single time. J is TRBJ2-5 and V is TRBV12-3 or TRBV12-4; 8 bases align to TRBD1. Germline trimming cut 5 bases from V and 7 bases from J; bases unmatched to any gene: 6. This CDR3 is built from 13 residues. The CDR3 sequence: CASSRGQGLTQYF. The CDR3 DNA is TGTGCCAGCAGTCGAGGACAGGGCTTGACCCAGTACTTC.

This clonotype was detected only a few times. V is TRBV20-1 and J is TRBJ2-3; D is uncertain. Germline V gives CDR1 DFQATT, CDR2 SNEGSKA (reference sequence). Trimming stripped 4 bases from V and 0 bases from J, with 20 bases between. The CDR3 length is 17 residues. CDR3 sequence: CSAKLQRTTLSTDTQYF. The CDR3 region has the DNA TGCAGTGCTAAGTTACAGCGTACCACTCTGAGCACAGATACGCAGTATTTT.

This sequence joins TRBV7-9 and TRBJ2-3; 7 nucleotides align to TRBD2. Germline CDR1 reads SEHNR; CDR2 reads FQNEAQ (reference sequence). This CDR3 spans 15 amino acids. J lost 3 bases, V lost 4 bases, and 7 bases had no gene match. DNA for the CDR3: TGTGCCAGCAGCTCTATCTGGACTAGTACAGATACGCAGTATTTT. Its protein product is CASSSIWTSTDTQYF.

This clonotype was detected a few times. The CDR3 nucleotides read TGTGCCAGCAGCTTATCGAACAGGGCCAAAAACATTCAGTACTTC. Translated, it gives CASSLSNRAKNIQYF. J is TRBJ2-4 and V is TRBV7-2; a weak D match, TRBD1 (5 bases). V gave up 2 bases and J gave up 1 base, with 9 bases separating them. The CDR3 totals 15 residues. Germline V lookup: CDR1 SGHTA, CDR2 FQGNSA.

CDR3 region: CASSPGLAVAMEQFF. In DNA, the CDR3 is TGTGCCAGCAGCCCGGGACTAGCGGTGGCCATGGAGCAGTTCTTC. The rearrangement links TRBV2 to TRBJ2-1; 11 bases fit TRBD2. Germline V gene data show CDR1 as SNHLY and CDR2 as FYNNEI. The CDR3 totals 15 residues. The trim removed 6 bases at V and 10 bases at J, leaving 11 bases unmatched.

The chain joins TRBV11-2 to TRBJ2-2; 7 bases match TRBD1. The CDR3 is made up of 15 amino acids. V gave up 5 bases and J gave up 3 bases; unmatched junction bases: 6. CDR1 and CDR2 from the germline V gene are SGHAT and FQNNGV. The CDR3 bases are TGTGCCAGCAGCCTCTTGGGGACAGACACCGGGGAGCTGTTTTTT. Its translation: CASSLLGTDTGELFF.

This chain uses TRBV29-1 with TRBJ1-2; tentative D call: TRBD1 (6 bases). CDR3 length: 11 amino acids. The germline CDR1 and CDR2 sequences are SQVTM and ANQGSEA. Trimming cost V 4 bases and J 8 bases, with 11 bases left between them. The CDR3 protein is CSVGTDGGYTF. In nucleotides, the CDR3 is TGCAGCGTTGGGACAGACGGAGGCTACACCTTC.

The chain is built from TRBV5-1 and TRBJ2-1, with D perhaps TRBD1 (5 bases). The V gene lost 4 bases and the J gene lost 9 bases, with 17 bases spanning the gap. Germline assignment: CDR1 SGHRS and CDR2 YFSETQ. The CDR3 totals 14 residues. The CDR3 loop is CASSPQAGLGEQFF. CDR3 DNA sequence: TGCGCCAGCAGCCCTCAAGCAGGGCTGGGTGAGCAGTTCTTC.

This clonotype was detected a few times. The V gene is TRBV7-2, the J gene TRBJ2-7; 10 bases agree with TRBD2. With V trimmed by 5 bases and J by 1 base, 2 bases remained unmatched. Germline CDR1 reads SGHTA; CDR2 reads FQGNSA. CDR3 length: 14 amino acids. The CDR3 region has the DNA TGTGCCAGCAGCGTTAGCGGGGGGTCCTACGAGCAGTACTTC. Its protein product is CASSVSGGSYEQYF. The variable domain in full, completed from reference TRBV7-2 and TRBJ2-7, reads GAGVSQSPSNKVTEKGKDVELRCDPISGHTALYWYRQSLGQGLEFLIYFQGNSAPDKSGLPSDRFSAERTGGSVSTLTIQRTQQEDSAVYLCASSVSGGSYEQYFGPGTRLTVT.

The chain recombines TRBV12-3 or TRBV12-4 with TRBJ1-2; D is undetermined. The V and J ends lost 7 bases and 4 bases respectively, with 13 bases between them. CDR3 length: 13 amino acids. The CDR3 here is CASTATNFYGYTF. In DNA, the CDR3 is TGTGCCAGCACCGCGACCAATTTCTATGGCTACACCTTC.

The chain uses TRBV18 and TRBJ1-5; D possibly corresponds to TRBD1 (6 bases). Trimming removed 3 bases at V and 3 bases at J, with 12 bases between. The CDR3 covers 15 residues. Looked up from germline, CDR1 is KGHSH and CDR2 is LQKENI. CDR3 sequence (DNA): TGTGCCAGCTCACCGAGCAGGGGAGACAATCAGCCCCAGCATTTT. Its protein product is CASSPSRGDNQPQHF.

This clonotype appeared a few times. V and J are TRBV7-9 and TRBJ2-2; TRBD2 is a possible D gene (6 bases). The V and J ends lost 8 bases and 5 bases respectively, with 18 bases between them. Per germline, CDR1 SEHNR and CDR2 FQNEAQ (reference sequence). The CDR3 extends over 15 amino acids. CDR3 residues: CASGRDSRGTGELFF. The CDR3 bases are TGTGCCAGCGGAAGGGACTCCCGAGGGACCGGGGAGCTGTTTTTT.

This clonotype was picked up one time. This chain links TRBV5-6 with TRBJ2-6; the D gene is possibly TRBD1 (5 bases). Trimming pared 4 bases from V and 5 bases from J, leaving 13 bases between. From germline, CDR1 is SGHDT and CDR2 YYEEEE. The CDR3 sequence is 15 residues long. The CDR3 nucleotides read TGTGCCAGCAGCCCCGACAGTGGCTGGGCCAACGTCCTGACTTTC. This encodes CASSPDSGWANVLTF. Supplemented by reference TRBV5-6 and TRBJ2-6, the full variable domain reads DAGVTQSPTHLIKTRGQQVTLRCSPKSGHDTVSWYQQALGQGPQFIFQYYEEEERQRGNFPDRFSGHQFPNYSSELNVNALLLGDSALYLCASSPDSGWANVLTFGAGSRLTVL.

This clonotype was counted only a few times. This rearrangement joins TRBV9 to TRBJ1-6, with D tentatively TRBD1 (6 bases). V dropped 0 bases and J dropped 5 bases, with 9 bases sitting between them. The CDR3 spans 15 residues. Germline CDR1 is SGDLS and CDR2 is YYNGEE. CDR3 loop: CASSVEGQNNSPLHF. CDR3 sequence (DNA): TGTGCCAGCAGCGTAGAGGGACAAAATAATTCACCCCTCCACTTT.

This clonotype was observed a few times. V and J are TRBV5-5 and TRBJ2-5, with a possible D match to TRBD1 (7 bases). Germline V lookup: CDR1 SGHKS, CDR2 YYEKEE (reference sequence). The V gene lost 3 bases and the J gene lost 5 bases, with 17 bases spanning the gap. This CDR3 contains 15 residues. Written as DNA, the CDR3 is TGTGCCAGCAGCTCGCAGGGGGGAGCTGACGAGACCCAGTACTTC. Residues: CASSSQGGADETQYF.

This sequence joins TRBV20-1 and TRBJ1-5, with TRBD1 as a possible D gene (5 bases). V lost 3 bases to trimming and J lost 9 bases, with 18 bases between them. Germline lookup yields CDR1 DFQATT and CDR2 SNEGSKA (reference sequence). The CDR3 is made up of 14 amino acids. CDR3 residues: CSASHGQGWRPQHF. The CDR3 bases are TGCAGTGCTAGTCACGGGCAGGGTTGGCGGCCCCAGCATTTT.

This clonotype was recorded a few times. As DNA, the CDR3 is TGTGCCAGCAGCTTCTACAGGGGGAGTGTAGGCGAGCAGTACTTC. Translated: CASSFYRGSVGEQYF. The genes are TRBV11-2 and TRBJ2-7, with TRBD1 identical over 8 bases. The CDR3 runs 15 residues. V dropped 3 bases and J dropped 6; count of bases not matched to a gene: 10. Germline CDR1 SGHAT, CDR2 FQNNGV. Filled out from reference TRBV11-2 and TRBJ2-7, the complete variable domain reads EAGVAQSPRYKIIEKRQSVAFWCNPISGHATLYWYQQILGQGPKLLIQFQNNGVVDDSQLPKDRFSAERLKGVDSTLKIQPAKLEDSAVYLCASSFYRGSVGEQYFGPGTRLTVT.

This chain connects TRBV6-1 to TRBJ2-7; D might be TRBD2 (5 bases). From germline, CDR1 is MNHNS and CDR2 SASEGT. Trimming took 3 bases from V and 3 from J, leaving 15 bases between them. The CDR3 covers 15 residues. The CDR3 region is CASSDKTGVIYEQYF. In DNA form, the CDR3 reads TGTGCCAGCAGTGATAAGACCGGGGTAATCTACGAGCAGTACTTC.

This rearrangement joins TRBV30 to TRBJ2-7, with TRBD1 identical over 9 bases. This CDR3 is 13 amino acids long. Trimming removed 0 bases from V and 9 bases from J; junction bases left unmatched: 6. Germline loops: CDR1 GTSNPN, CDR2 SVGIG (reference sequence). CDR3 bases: TGTGCCTGGAGTGTAGGGACAGGGAAAGTGCAGTACTTC. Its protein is CAWSVGTGKVQYF.

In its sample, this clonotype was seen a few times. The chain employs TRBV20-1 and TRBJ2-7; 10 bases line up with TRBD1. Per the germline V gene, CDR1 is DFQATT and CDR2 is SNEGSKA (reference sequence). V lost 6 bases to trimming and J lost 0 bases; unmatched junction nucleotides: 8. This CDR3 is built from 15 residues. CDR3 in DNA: TGCAGTGCACCAGACAGGGGGCTAAGCTCCTACGAGCAGTACTTC. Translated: CSAPDRGLSSYEQYF.

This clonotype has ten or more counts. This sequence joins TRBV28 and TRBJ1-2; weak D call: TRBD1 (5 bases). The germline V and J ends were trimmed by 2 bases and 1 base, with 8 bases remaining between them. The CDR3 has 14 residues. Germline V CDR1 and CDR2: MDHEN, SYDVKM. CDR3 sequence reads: CASSLGTFNYGYTF. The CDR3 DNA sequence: TGTGCCAGCAGTTTAGGGACCTTTAACTATGGCTACACCTTC.

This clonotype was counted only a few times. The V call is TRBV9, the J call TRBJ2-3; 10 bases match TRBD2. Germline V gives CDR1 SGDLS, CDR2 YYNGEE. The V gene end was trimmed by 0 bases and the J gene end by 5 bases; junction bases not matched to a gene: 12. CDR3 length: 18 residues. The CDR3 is CASSVVPLAGVGKDTQYF. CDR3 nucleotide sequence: TGTGCCAGCAGCGTAGTCCCCCTAGCGGGAGTGGGAAAAGATACGCAGTATTTT.

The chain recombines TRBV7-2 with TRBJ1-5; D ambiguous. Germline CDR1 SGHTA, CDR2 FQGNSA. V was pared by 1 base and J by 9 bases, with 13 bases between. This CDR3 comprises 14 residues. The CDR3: CASSLDGNPGPQHF. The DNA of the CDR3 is TGTGCCAGCAGCTTAGATGGGAACCCCGGGCCCCAGCATTTT.

In nucleotides, the CDR3 is TGCAGTGCCGGGGGACAGGGGGCTAGCGGGAGAGGCAATGAGCAGTTCTTC. The encoded protein is CSAGGQGASGRGNEQFF. The chain carries TRBV20-1 and TRBJ2-1; TRBD1 matches at 12 bases. This CDR3 contains 17 residues. The V gene end was trimmed by 6 bases and the J gene end by 6 bases; junction bases not matched to a gene: 15. Germline assignment: CDR1 DFQATT and CDR2 SNEGSKA (reference sequence).

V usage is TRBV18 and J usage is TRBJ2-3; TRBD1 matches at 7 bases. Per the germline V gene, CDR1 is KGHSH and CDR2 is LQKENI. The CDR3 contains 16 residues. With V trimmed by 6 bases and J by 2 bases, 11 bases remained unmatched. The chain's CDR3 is CASSGRQGRFTDTQYF. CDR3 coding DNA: TGTGCCAGCTCCGGTCGACAGGGAAGATTCACAGATACGCAGTATTTT.

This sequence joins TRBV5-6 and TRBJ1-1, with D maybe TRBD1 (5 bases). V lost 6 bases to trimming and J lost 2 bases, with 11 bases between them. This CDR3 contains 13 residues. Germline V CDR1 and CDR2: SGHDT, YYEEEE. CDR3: CASTFQGNTEAFF. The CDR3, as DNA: TGTGCCAGCACATTCCAGGGTAACACTGAAGCTTTCTTT.

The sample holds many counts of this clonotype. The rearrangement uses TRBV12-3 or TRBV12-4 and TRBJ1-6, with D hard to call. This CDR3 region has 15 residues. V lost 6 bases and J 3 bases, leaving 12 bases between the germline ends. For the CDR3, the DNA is TGTGCCAGCAGCTTCCCCCCTATCTATAATTCACCCCTCCACTTT. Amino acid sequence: CASSFPPIYNSPLHF.

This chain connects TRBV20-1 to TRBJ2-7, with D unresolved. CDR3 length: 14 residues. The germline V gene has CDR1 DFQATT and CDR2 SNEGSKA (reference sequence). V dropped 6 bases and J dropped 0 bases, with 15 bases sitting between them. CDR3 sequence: CSAPPPVNSYEQYF. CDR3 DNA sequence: TGCAGTGCACCGCCCCCGGTAAACTCCTACGAGCAGTACTTC.